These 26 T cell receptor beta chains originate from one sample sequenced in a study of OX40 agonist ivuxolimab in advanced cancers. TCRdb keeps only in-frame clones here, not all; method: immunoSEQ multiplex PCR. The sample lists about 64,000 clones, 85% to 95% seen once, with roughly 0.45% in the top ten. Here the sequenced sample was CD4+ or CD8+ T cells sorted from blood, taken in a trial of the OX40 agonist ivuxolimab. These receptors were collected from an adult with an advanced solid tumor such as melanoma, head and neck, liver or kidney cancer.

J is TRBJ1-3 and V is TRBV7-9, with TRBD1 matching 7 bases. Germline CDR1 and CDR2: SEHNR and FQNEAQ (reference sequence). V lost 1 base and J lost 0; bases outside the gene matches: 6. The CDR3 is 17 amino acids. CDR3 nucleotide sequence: TGTGCCAGCAGCTTAGATGTGAGGACAGGCTCTGGAAACACCATATATTTT. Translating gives CASSLDVRTGSGNTIYF.

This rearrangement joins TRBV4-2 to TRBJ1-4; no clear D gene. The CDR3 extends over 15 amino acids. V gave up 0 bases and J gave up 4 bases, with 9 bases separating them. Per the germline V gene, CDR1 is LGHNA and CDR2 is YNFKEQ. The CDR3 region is CASSQDNFGNEKLFF. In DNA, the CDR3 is TGTGCCAGCAGCCAAGACAATTTTGGTAATGAAAAACTGTTTTTT.

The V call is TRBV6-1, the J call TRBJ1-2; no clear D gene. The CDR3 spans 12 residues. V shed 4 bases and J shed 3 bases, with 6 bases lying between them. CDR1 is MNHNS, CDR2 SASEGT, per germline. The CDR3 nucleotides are TGTGCCAGCAGTGCAGGAGACTATGGCTACACCTTC. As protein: CASSAGDYGYTF.

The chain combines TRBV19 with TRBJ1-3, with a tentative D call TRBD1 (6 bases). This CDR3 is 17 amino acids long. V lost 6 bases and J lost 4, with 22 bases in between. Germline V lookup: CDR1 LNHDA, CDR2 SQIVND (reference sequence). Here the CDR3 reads CASRPSSAGVEGNTIYF. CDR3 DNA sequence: TGTGCCAGTAGGCCCTCGAGCGCAGGGGTGGAGGGAAACACCATATATTTT.

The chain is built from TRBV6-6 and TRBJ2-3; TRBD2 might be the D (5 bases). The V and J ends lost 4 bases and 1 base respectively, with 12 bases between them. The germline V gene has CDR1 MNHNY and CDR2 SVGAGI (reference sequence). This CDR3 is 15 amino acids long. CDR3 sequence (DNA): TGTGCCAGCAGTTCCTGGACTGCCGGCACAGATACGCAGTATTTT. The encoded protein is CASSSWTAGTDTQYF.

The CDR3 protein is CASSLSVSGANVLTF. For the CDR3, the DNA is TGCGCCAGCAGCTTGTCCGTCTCTGGGGCCAACGTCCTGACTTTC. V and J are TRBV5-1 and TRBJ2-6, with no clear D. Germline CDR1 and CDR2: SGHRS and YFSETQ. The CDR3 runs to 15 residues. Deletions cut 1 base from V and 0 bases from J, with 5 bases between.

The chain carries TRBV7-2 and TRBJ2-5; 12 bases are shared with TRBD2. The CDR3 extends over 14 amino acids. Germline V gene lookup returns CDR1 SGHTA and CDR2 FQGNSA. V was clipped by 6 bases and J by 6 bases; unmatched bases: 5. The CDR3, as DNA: TGTGCCAGCAGTCGACTAGCGGGAGCCAAGACCCAGTACTTC. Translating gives CASSRLAGAKTQYF.

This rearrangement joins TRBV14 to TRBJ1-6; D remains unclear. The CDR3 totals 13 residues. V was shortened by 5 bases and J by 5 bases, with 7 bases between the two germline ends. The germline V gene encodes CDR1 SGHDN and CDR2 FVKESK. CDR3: CASSISHNSPLHF. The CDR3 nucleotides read TGTGCCAGCAGCATAAGTCATAATTCACCCCTCCACTTT.

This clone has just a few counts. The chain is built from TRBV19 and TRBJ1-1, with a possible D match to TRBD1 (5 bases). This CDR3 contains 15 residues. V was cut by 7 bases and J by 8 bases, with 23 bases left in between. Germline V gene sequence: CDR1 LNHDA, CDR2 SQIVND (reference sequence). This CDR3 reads CASTTKRGSGREAFF. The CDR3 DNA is TGTGCCAGTACCACTAAAAGGGGTAGTGGCAGGGAAGCTTTCTTT.

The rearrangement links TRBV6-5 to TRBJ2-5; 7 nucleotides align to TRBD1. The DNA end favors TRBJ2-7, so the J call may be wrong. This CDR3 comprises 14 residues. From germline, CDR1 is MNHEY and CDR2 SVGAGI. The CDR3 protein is CASSYRDSRNEQYF. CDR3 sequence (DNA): TGTGCCAGCAGTTACCGGGACAGTAGAAACGAGCAGTACTTC.

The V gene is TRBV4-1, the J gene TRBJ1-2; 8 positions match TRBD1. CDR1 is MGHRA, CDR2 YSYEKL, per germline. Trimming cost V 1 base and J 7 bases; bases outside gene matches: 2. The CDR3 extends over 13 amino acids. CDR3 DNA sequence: TGCGCCAGCAGCCAAGGGACAGGGTTTGGCTACACCTTC. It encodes CASSQGTGFGYTF.

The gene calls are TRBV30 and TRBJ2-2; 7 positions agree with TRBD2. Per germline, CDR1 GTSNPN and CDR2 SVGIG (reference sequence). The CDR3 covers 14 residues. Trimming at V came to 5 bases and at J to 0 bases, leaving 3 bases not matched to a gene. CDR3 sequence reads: CAWDTSANTGELFF. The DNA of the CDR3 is TGTGCCTGGGATACTAGCGCGAACACCGGGGAGCTGTTTTTT.

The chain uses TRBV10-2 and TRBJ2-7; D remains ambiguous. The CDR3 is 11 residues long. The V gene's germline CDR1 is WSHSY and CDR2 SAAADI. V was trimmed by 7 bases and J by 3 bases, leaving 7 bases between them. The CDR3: CASMESYEQYF. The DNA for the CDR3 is TGCGCCAGCATGGAGAGCTACGAGCAGTACTTC.

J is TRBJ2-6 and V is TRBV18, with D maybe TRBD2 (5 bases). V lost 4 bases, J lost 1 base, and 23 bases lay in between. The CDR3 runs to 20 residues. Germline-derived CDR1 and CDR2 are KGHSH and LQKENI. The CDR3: CASSLQEFGIDSSGANVLTF. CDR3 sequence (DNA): TGTGCCAGCTCACTCCAAGAATTCGGGATTGATTCATCTGGGGCCAACGTCCTGACTTTC.

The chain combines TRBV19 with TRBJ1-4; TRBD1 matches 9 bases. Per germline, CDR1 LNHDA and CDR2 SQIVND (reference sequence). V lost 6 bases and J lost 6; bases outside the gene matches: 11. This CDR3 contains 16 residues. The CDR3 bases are TGTGCCAGTAGCCTTTTCACCGGGACAGGGCATGAAAAACTGTTTTTT. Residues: CASSLFTGTGHEKLFF.

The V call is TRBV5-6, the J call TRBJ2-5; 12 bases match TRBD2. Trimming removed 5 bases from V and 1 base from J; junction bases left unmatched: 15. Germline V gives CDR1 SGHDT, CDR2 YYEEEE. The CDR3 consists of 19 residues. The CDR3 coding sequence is TGTGCCAGCAGGCCTCTAGCGGGAGGGACGTTGGGGGGCCAAGAGACCCAGTACTTC. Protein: CASRPLAGGTLGGQETQYF.

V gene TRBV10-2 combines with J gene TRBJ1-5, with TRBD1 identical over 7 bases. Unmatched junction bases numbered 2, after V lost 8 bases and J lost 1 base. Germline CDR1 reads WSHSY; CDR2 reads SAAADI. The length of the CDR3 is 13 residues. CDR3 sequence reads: CASAGQSNQPQHF. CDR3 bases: TGCGCCAGCGCGGGACAGAGCAATCAGCCCCAGCATTTT.

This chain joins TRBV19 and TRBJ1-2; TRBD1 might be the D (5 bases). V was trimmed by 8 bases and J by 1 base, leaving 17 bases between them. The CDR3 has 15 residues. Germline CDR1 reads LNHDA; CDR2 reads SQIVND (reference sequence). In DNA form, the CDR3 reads TGTGCCAGTTTCAGTCTGGCAGGGATTAACTATGGCTACACCTTC. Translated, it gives CASFSLAGINYGYTF.

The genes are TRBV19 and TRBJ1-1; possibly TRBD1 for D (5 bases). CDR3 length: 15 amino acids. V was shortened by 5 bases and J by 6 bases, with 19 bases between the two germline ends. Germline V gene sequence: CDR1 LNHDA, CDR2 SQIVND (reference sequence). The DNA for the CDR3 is TGTGCCAGTAGTTACTTAGGTCGTCGAGGGGCTGAAGCTTTCTTT. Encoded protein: CASSYLGRRGAEAFF.

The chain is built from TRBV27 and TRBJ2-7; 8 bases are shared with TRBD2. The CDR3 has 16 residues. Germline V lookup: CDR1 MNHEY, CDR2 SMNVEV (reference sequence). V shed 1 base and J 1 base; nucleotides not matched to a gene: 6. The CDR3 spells CASSLFPGGASYEQYF. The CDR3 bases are TGTGCCAGCAGTTTATTCCCGGGGGGGGCTTCCTACGAGCAGTACTTC.

The CDR3 sequence is CASSSPGALGNEQFF. The DNA for the CDR3 is TGTGCCAGCAGTAGCCCTGGGGCTTTAGGGAATGAGCAGTTCTTC. The chain recombines TRBV6-5 with TRBJ2-1, with D perhaps TRBD1 (5 bases). The V end was cut by 5 bases, the J end by 7 bases, with 18 bases between. The V gene's germline CDR1 is MNHEY and CDR2 SVGAGI. The CDR3 extends over 15 amino acids.

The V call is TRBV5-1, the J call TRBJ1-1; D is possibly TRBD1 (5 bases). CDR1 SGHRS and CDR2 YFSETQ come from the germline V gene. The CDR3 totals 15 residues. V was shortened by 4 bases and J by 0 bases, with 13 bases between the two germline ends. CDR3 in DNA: TGCGCCAGCAGCCCTACGGGGGAGGTGAACACTGAAGCTTTCTTT. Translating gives CASSPTGEVNTEAFF.

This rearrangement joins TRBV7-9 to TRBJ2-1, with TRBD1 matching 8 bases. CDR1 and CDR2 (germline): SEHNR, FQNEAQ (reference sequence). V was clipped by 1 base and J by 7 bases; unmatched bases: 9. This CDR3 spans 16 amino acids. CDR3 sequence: CASSLEGDRGLNEQFF. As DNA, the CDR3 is TGTGCCAGCAGCTTAGAGGGAGACAGGGGCTTAAATGAGCAGTTCTTC.

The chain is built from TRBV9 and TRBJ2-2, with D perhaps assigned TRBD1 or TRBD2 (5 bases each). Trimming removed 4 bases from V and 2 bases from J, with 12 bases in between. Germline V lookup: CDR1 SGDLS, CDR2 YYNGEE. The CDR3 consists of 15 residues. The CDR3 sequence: CASSTGALNTGELFF. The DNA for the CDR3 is TGTGCCAGCAGCACCGGGGCTTTAAACACCGGGGAGCTGTTTTTT.

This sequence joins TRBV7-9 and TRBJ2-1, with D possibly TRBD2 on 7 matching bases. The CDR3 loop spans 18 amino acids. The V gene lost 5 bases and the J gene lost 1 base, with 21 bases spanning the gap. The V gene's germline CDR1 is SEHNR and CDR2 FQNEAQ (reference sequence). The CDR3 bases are TGTGCCAGCAGCCGCAATATACAGGGAGGGGTGTCCTACAATGAGCAGTTCTTC. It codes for CASSRNIQGGVSYNEQFF.

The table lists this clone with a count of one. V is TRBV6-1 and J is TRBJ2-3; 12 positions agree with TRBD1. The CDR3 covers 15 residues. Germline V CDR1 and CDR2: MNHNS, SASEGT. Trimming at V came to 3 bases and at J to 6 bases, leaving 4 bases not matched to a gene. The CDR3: CASSEGTGGFDTQYF. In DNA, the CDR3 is TGTGCCAGCAGTGAGGGGACAGGGGGCTTCGATACGCAGTATTTT.